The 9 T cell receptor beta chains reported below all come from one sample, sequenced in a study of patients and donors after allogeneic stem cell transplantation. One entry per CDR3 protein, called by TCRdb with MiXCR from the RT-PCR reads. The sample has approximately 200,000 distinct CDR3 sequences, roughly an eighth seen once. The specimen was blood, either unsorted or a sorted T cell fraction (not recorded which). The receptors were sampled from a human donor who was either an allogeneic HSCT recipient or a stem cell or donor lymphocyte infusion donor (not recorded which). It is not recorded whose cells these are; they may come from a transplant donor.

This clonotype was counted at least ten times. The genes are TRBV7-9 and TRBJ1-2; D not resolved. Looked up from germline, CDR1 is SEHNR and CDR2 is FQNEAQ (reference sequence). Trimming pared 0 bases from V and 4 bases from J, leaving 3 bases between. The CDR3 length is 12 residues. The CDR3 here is CASSLASYGYTF. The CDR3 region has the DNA TGTGCCAGCAGCTTAGCCTCCTATGGCTACACCTTC.

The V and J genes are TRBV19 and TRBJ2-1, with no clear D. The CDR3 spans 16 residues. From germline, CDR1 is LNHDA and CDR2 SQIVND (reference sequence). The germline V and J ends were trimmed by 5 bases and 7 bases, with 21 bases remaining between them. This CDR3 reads CASSHPRRDHGNEQFF. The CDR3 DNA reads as TGTGCCAGTAGTCATCCCCGGAGAGACCATGGGAATGAGCAGTTCTTC.

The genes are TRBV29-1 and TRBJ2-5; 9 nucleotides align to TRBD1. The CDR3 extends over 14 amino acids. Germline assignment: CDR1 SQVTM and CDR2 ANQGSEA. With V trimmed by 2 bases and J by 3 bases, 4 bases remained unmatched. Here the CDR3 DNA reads TGCAGCGTTGAATCGGACAGGGGCAAAGAGACCCAGTACTTC. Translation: CSVESDRGKETQYF.

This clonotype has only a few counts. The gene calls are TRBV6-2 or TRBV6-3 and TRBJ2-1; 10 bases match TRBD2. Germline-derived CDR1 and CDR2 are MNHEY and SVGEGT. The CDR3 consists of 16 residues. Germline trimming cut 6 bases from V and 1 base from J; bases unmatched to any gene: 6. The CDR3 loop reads CASSPGSGRSYNEQFF. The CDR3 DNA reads TGTGCCAGCAGCCCGGGTAGCGGGAGGTCCTACAATGAGCAGTTCTTC.

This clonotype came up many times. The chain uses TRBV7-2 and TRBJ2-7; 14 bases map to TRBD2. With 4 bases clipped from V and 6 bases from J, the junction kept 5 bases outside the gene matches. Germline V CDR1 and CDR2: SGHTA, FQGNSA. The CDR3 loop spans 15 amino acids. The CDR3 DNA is TGTGCCAGCAGCTCGACTAGCGGGAGGGCCCCCGAGCAGTACTTC. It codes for CASSSTSGRAPEQYF.

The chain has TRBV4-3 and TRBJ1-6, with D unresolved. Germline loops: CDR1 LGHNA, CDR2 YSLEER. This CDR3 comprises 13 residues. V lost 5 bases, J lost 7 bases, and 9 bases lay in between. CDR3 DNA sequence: TGCGCCAGCAGCTTGGCAGAGAATTCACCCCTCCACTTT. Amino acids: CASSLAENSPLHF.

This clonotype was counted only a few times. The DNA of the CDR3 is TGTGCCAGCAGCTCCGGCCGGGACAAGTACTACGAGCAGTACTTC. Its protein is CASSSGRDKYYEQYF. J is TRBJ2-7 and V is TRBV7-2; maybe TRBD1 (6 bases). Trimming pared 4 bases from V and 3 bases from J, leaving 16 bases between. Germline CDR1 reads SGHTA; CDR2 reads FQGNSA. CDR3 size: 15 residues.

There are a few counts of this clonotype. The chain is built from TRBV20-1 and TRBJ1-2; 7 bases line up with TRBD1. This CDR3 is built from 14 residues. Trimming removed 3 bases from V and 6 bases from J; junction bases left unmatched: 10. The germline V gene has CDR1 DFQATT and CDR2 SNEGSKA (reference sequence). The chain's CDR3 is CSASSRQGEDGYTF. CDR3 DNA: TGCAGTGCTAGCTCCCGACAGGGTGAGGATGGCTACACCTTC.

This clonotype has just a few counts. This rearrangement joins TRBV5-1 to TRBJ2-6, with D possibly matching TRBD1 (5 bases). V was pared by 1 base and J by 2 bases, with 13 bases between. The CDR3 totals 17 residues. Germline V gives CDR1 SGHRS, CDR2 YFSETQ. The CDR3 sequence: CASSLRSRATGANVLTF. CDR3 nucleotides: TGCGCCAGCAGCTTGCGTAGCAGGGCCACTGGGGCCAACGTCCTGACTTTC.